This T cell receptor (beta chain) derives from a study of blood T cell repertoires in COVID-19. Study background: Samples taken during acute and convalescent COVID-19 were collected in the United States, Italy and Spain. In each case, the material was cDNA or gDNA derived from T cells, B-cell-depleted T cells, or PBMCs.

Cohort 3 donors counted as recovered after two negative PCRs, clearance, or resolved symptoms. This CDR3 contains 16 residues. In germline, CDR1 is SGHTS, CDR2 YDEGEE. V lost 2 bases and J lost 0, with 9 bases in between. Original processing notes: Reference gene primer amplification gave estimated nucleated cell counts. The table came from immunoSEQ multiplex PCR; TCRdb's copy has only in-frame clones and leaves some out. That table supplies the V and J calls and clone size; D and trimming were determined from the DNA. Altogether approximately 470,000 clones are present, around 90% being singletons, with the ten largest covering under 0.75%.

This rearrangement joins TRBV5-8 to TRBJ1-6; D is possibly TRBD1 (6 bases). This TCR was recovered from a woman younger than 30 who had recovered from COVID-19. Sequencing was done on a sample of PBMCs or T cells enriched from blood (not recorded which). This CDR3 reads CASSLQGSSYNSPLHF. The CDR3 DNA reads as TGTGCCAGCAGCTTACAGGGTAGCTCCTATAATTCACCCCTCCACTTT.